This T cell receptor beta chain was observed in a study of patients and donors after allogeneic stem cell transplantation. Germline assignment: CDR1 SGDLS and CDR2 YYNGEE. The CDR3 loop spans 15 amino acids. V lost 1 base and J 3 bases, leaving 12 bases between the germline ends. Using its own MiXCR run on the RT-PCR reads, TCRdb lists one record per CDR3 protein. The table shows under 200,000 distinct CDR3 sequences, with approximately 30% occurring only once. Sequenced material: blood, either unsorted or a sorted T cell fraction (not recorded which). This receptor was obtained from a human donor who was either an allogeneic HSCT recipient or a stem cell or donor lymphocyte infusion donor (not recorded which). It is not recorded whose cells these are; they may come from a transplant donor. This chain uses TRBV9 with TRBJ2-3; possibly TRBD1 or TRBD2 for D (5 bases each). Written as DNA, the CDR3 is TGTGCCAGCAGCGTATCCGGCTGGGGGACAGATACGCAGTATTTT. It yields the protein CASSVSGWGTDTQYF. Filled out from reference TRBV9 and TRBJ2-3, the complete variable domain reads DSGVTQTPKHLITATGQRVTLRCSPRSGDLSVYWYQQSLDQGLQFLIQYYNGEERAKGNILERFSAQQFPDLHSELNLSSLELGDSALYFCASSVSGWGTDTQYFGPGTRLTVL.